This TCR beta chain is drawn from a study of radiotherapy plus CTLA-4 blockade in lung cancer. In the study overall: Disease control was present in roughly 29% of patients, and objective responses in 18%.

The study, taken as a whole, reports: Some TCR clones had been derived from tumors. These clones expanded in peripheral blood after radiotherapy plus ipilimumab.

The study treated chemo-refractory metastatic non-small-cell lung cancer patients with focal radiation plus ipilimumab CTLA-4 blockade. Sequenced by immunoSEQ multiplex PCR; TCRdb stores in-frame clones only, minus some. The sample consists of tens of thousands of clones, approximately 77% of them appearing once. Details on this clone: Its antigen is unknown.

The V end was cut by 5 bases, the J end by 11 bases, with 24 bases between. Germline assignment: CDR1 SGHNT and CDR2 YENEEA. The CDR3 totals 15 residues. The V call is TRBV11-3, the J call TRBJ2-5; the D gene is possibly TRBD1 (6 bases). This sequence was found in a human donor with non-small cell lung cancer who had stable disease on radiotherapy plus ipilimumab. Sequenced here: peripheral blood, sampled from a patient treated with radiotherapy plus ipilimumab. In DNA form, the CDR3 reads TGTGCCAGCAGCGACTTGTGGGACATCAAGGGGGAGCAGTACTTC. This codes for CASSDLWDIKGEQYF.